These 13 T cell receptor beta chains were sequenced from one sample in a study of yellow fever vaccine responses in identical twins. TCRdb itself ran the RT-PCR reads through MiXCR, one entry per CDR3 protein. This sample yields 30,000 to 35,000 distinct CDR3 sequences, of which 50% to 75% are seen a single time; 4.5% belongs to the top ten. The sequencing used T cells from blood (PBMCs), unsorted or a sorted subset (not recorded which), collected before or after yellow fever vaccination (not recorded which). These TCRs come from a woman under 30 who received the yellow fever vaccine.

The rearrangement joins TRBV18 to TRBJ2-5; TRBD2 agrees at 8 bases. J lost 5 bases, V lost 6 bases, and 11 bases had no gene match. The length of the CDR3 is 15 residues. Germline V gene lookup returns CDR1 KGHSH and CDR2 LQKENI. The CDR3 region has the DNA TGTGCCAGCTCCCTACCGGAGCGGGAGCATGAGACCCAGTACTTC. Translation: CASSLPEREHETQYF.

The chain carries TRBV4-1 and TRBJ2-1; 11 nucleotides agree with TRBD1. V shed 5 bases, J shed 2 bases, and the junction held 2 bases outside the gene matches. There are 15 residues in the CDR3. Germline CDR1 is MGHRA and CDR2 is YSYEKL. DNA for the CDR3: TGCGCCAGCAGCAGGGACAGGGGGACCTACAATGAGCAGTTCTTC. Translated: CASSRDRGTYNEQFF.

This sequence joins TRBV4-1 and TRBJ1-1; D not certain. V lost 1 base, J lost 8 bases, and 17 bases lay in between. This CDR3 spans 15 amino acids. CDR1 is MGHRA and CDR2 is YSYEKL in the germline V gene. CDR3 in amino acids: CASSQALAIRREAFF. In DNA form, the CDR3 reads TGCGCCAGCAGCCAAGCTCTCGCCATTCGGAGAGAAGCTTTCTTT.

J is TRBJ1-5 and V is TRBV29-1; D unclear. Germline V gene sequence: CDR1 SQVTM, CDR2 ANQGSEA. V gave up 4 bases and J gave up 1 base, with 8 bases separating them. The CDR3 has 13 residues. The CDR3 loop reads CSVAGHSNQPQHF. CDR3 nucleotides: TGCAGCGTTGCTGGGCACAGCAATCAGCCCCAGCATTTT.

This sequence joins TRBV6-1 and TRBJ1-1; TRBD1 matches at 9 bases. The germline V gene encodes CDR1 MNHNS and CDR2 SASEGT. Trimming cost V 5 bases and J 5 bases; bases outside gene matches: 9. The CDR3 sequence is 15 residues long. CDR3 DNA sequence: TGTGCCAGCAGTCAGGGAACAGGGGGCAGGACTGAAGCTTTCTTT. Translated: CASSQGTGGRTEAFF.

The rearrangement links TRBV12-3 or TRBV12-4 to TRBJ2-7; D is unresolved. The CDR3 consists of 12 residues. Deletions cut 3 bases from V and 0 bases from J, with 3 bases between. This CDR3 is CASSLGSYEQYF. CDR3 in DNA: TGTGCCAGCAGTTTGGGCTCCTACGAGCAGTACTTC.

The J gene is TRBJ2-7, the V gene TRBV6-5; D uncertain. Trimming stripped 2 bases from V and 5 bases from J, with 4 bases between. The CDR3 consists of 11 residues. Germline CDR1 is MNHEY and CDR2 is SVGAGI. The CDR3 region has the DNA TGTGCCAGCAGTTACCGGAACGAGCAGTACTTC. This encodes CASSYRNEQYF.

This clonotype turned up a few times. This rearrangement joins TRBV11-1 to TRBJ2-1; perhaps TRBD1 as D (6 bases). CDR1 is SGHAT and CDR2 is FQDESV in the germline V gene (reference sequence). This CDR3 is built from 16 residues. The ends were cut back, 5 bases at V and 2 bases at J, with 16 bases in the middle. CDR3 in DNA: TGTGCCAGCAGCCCAGAGACAGGCTCCCCCTACAATGAGCAGTTCTTC. Translating it yields CASSPETGSPYNEQFF.

The J gene is TRBJ2-7, the V gene TRBV7-8; 8 positions agree with TRBD1. The CDR3 contains 15 residues. The germline CDR1 and CDR2 sequences are SGHVS and FQNEAQ. V was pared by 5 bases and J by 3 bases, with 9 bases of the junction left unmatched. CDR3 DNA sequence: TGTGCCAGCAGCCCCCAGGGGACAGGTCGCTACGAGCAGTACTTC. As protein: CASSPQGTGRYEQYF.

This clonotype was recorded a few times. The chain couples TRBV28 to TRBJ1-2; D ambiguous. CDR3 length: 13 residues. With 3 bases removed from V and 6 bases from J, the gap between germline ends came to 11 bases. Germline-derived CDR1 and CDR2 are MDHEN and SYDVKM. CDR3 sequence (DNA): TGTGCCAGCAGTTTGTGGCCGGGAGATGGCTACACCTTC. This translates into CASSLWPGDGYTF.

The chain links TRBV13 to TRBJ2-1; 7 nucleotides align to TRBD1. From germline, CDR1 is PRHDT and CDR2 FYEKMQ (reference sequence). This CDR3 has 16 amino acids. The V and J ends lost 4 bases and 5 bases, in that order; junction bases with no gene match: 11. In DNA form, the CDR3 reads TGTGCCAGCAGCTCTCTCAGAGGGACAGATAACAATGAGCAGTTCTTC. Translation: CASSSLRGTDNNEQFF. Combining the CDR3 with reference TRBV13 and TRBJ2-1 gives the whole variable domain AAGVIQSPRHLIKEKRETATLKCYPIPRHDTVYWYQQGPGQDPQFLISFYEKMQSDKGSIPDRFSAQQFSDYHSELNMSSLELGDSALYFCASSSLRGTDNNEQFFGPGTRLTVL.

The table lists this clonotype with a count of one. The chain couples TRBV7-6 to TRBJ2-2; the D gene is possibly TRBD1 (5 bases). This CDR3 contains 17 residues. Germline assignment: CDR1 SGHVS and CDR2 FNYEAQ. The V gene lost 6 bases and the J gene lost 2 bases, with 19 bases spanning the gap. The CDR3 nucleotides read TGTGCCAGCAGTTTACGATCCACAGGTGGTAACACCGGGGAGCTGTTTTTT. Its translation is CASSLRSTGGNTGELFF.

The V call is TRBV27, the J call TRBJ1-1; the D gene is possibly TRBD1 (5 bases). The CDR3 spans 15 residues. V lost 1 base to trimming and J lost 6 bases, with 15 bases between them. Germline CDR1 MNHEY, CDR2 SMNVEV (reference sequence). This chain's CDR3 is CASSLYKGPLSEAFF. The CDR3 nucleotides are TGTGCCAGCAGTTTATATAAGGGGCCGCTCTCTGAAGCTTTCTTT.